This T cell receptor beta chain stems from a study of T cell repertoires in cytomegalovirus infection. V gave up 0 bases and J gave up 2 bases, with 12 bases separating them. Germline-derived CDR1 and CDR2 are SGHDN and FVKESK. The CDR3 sequence is 16 residues long. One entry per CDR3 protein results from TCRdb running MiXCR on the reads. This sample has around 710,000 distinct CDR3 sequences; roughly 28% occur once, and the top ten carry 13%. Concerning this clonotype itself: Its antigen remains unknown.

The sequencing used cultured CD8+ T cells from PBMCs, collected from culture after CMV antigen stimulation. The chain joins TRBV14 to TRBJ2-3, with D tentatively TRBD2 (6 bases). This TCR derives from a human donor in good health (CMV status not recorded). Some clones in this sample may be carry-over from other donors' samples. For the CDR3, the DNA is TGTGCCAGCAGCCAAGATCCCCGGGACTTCACAGATACGCAGTATTTT. Its protein is CASSQDPRDFTDTQYF.